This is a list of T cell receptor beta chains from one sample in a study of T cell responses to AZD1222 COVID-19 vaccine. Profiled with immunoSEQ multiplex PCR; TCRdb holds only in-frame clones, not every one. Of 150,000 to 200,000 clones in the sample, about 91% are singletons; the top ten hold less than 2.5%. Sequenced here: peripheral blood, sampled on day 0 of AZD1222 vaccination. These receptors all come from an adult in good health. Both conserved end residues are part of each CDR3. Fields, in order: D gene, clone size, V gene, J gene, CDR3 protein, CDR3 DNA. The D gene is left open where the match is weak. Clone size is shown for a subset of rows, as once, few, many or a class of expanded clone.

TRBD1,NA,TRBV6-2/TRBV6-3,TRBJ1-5,CASSSAGGANQPQHF,TGTGCCAGCAGTTCAGCAGGGGGCGCAAATCAGCCCCAGCATTTT
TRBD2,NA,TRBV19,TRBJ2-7,CASSKLAGREQYF,TGTGCCAGTAGTAAACTAGCGGGACGCGAGCAGTACTTC
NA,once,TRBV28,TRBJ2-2,CASSWTTNTGELFF,TGTGCCAGCAGTTGGACAACGAACACCGGGGAGCTGTTTTTT
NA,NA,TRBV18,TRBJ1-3,CASSPPGHPGNTIYF,TGTGCCAGCTCACCCCCGGGACACCCTGGAAACACCATATATTTT
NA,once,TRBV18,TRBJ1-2,CASSPGGLWGYTF,TGTGCCAGCTCACCCGGGGGGCTTTGGGGCTACACCTTC
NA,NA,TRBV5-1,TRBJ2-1,CASSLGEQGRFF,TGCGCCAGCAGCTTGGGGGAACAGGGTCGGTTCTTC
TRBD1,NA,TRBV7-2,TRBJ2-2,CASSLRPGGTGELFF,TGTGCCAGCAGCTTAAGGCCAGGGGGTACCGGGGAGCTGTTTTTT
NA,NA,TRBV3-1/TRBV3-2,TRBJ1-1,CASSPFPGEHTEAFF,TGTGCCAGCAGCCCGTTTCCCGGGGAGCACACTGAAGCTTTCTTT
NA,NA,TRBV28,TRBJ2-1,CASKRQGKRTSGWAYNEQFF,TGTGCCAGCAAGAGACAGGGGAAAAGAACTAGCGGGTGGGCTTACAATGAGCAGTTCTTC
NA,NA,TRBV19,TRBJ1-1,CASTSVGSYTEAFF,TGTGCCAGTACCTCAGTTGGGTCGTACACTGAAGCTTTCTTT
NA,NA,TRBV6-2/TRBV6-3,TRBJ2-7,CASSYSRTDEQYF,TGTGCCAGCAGTTACTCGAGGACTGACGAGCAGTACTTC
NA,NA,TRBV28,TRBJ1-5,CASSSGGVGNQPQHF,TGTGCCAGCAGTTCGGGCGGGGTTGGTAATCAGCCCCAGCATTTT
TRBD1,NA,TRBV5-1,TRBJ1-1,CASSWRDRGNTEAFF,TGCGCCAGCAGCTGGCGGGACAGAGGCAACACTGAAGCTTTCTTT
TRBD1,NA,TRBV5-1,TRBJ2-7,CASSSGQGSSYEQYF,TGCGCCAGCAGCTCCGGACAGGGAAGCTCCTACGAGCAGTACTTC
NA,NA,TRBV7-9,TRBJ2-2,CASSTRGIDTGELFF,TGTGCCAGCAGCACCAGAGGTATCGACACCGGGGAGCTGTTTTTT
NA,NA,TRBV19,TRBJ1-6,CASSTQDSPLHF,TGTGCCAGTAGTACACAGGATTCACCCCTCCACTTT
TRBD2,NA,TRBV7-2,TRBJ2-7,CASRSGTSRLEQYF,TGTGCCAGCAGATCCGGGACTAGCCGTCTCGAGCAGTACTTC
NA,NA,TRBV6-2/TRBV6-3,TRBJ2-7,CASSYNGYEQYF,TGTGCCAGCAGTTACAATGGCTACGAGCAGTACTTC
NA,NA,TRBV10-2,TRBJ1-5,CASSEWGGDDNQPQHF,TGCGCCAGCAGTGAGTGGGGGGGGGACGACAATCAGCCCCAGCATTTT
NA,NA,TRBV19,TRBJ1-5,CASTIQGFEQPQHF,TGTGCCAGTACTATTCAAGGTTTTGAGCAGCCCCAGCATTTT
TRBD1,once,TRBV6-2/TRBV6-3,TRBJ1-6,CASSPGQTSPLHF,TGTGCCAGCAGTCCGGGACAGACATCACCCCTCCACTTT
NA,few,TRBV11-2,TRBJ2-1,CASSLDRLAPYNEQFF,TGTGCCAGCAGCTTAGATCGGCTAGCGCCCTACAATGAGCAGTTCTTC
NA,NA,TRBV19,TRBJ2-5,CASSIGGETQYF,TGTGCCAGTAGTATTGGGGGGGAGACCCAGTACTTC
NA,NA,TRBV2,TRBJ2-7,CASSLTPSYEQYF,TGTGCCAGCAGTTTAACACCGTCCTACGAGCAGTACTTC
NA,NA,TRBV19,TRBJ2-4,CASSIKWRLDQANIQYF,TGTGCCAGTAGTATTAAGTGGCGCCTAGACCAGGCAAACATTCAGTACTTC
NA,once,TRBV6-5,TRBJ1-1,CASSYPPNTEAFF,TGTGCCAGCAGTTACCCCCCGAACACTGAAGCTTTCTTT
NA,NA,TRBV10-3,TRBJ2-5,CAISEYREETQYF,TGTGCCATCAGTGAGTACCGGGAAGAGACCCAGTACTTC
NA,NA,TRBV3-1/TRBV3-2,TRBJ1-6,CASSQGRRESSYNSPLHF,TGTGCCAGCAGCCAAGGCCGGAGGGAAAGCTCCTATAATTCACCCCTCCACTTT
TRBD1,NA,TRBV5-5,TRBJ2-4,CASTEQGAAKNIQYF,TGTGCCAGCACCGAACAGGGGGCCGCCAAAAACATTCAGTACTTC
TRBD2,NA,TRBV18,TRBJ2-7,CASSPFGRDVYEQYF,TGTGCCAGCTCACCTTTTGGGAGGGACGTGTACGAGCAGTACTTC
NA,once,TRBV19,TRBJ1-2,CASSTPQHDRLLF,TGTGCCAGTAGTACCCCTCAACACGACAGGCTCCTCTTC
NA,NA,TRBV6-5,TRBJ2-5,CASSPPGPRKETQYF,TGTGCCAGCAGTCCACCCGGGCCCCGCAAGGAGACCCAGTACTTC
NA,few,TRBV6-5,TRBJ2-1,CASKPVSSPYNEQFF,TGTGCCAGCAAACCCGTGTCTAGCCCCTACAATGAGCAGTTCTTC
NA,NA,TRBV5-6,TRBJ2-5,CASSLGGGLTETQYF,TGTGCCAGCAGCTTGGGTGGGGGCCTCACCGAGACCCAGTACTTC
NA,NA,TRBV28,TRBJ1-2,CASGPEYGYTF,TGTGCCAGCGGACCCGAGTATGGCTACACCTTC
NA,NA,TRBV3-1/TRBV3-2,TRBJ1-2,CASSLEGIWSGYTF,TGTGCCAGCAGCCTCGAGGGGATTTGGTCTGGCTACACCTTC
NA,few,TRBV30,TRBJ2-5,CAWSWDSETQYF,TGTGCCTGGAGTTGGGACTCCGAGACCCAGTACTTC
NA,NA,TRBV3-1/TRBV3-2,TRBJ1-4,CASSQGGRGEKLFF,TGTGCCAGCAGCCAAGGGGGACGGGGGGAAAAACTGTTTTTT
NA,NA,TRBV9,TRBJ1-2,CASSVLDSGKYGYTF,TGTGCCAGCAGCGTATTAGACAGTGGAAAGTATGGCTACACCTTC
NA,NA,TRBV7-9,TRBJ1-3,CASSSRHGPSGNTIYF,TGTGCCAGCAGCTCTCGACATGGCCCATCTGGAAACACCATATATTTT